This T cell receptor (beta chain) was captured by sequencing in a study of T cell changes during pregnancy in multiple sclerosis (dated by TCRdb to between 2017 and 2020). Broadly, across the study: In women with multiple sclerosis, the researchers looked at how the T cell repertoire shifted as pregnancy progressed.

Library prep was done by the immunoSEQ multiplex PCR assay. The immuneACCESS repertoire file appears here via TCRdb, limited to in-frame rearrangements. These files lack a portion of the clones; in checked studies, under half of the deficit traces to unresolved V genes, and the cause of the others is not known. The sample table records tens of thousands of clones; approximately 92% of these occur just once. The top ten hold 1.2% of the sample. Details on this clone: Its antigen is unknown. Qualities for individual bases were not recorded, and no much larger clone is one base off.

The clonotype originates from a female donor in good health, enrolled as a control in a pregnancy study. Sequences were derived from peripheral blood, sampled after pregnancy.

The DNA sequence follows: TGTGCCAGCAGCCATATAGGGAGGGATGAGCAGTTCTTC. Its protein is CASSHIGRDEQFF. The rearrangement joined TRBV25-1 to TRBJ2-1, with TRBD2 matching 7 junction bases. Trimming leaves V shorter by 6 bases and J shorter by 8 bases, with the junction holding 7 bases beyond the gene matches. The CDR3 starts with the cysteine, ends with the phenylalanine, and has 13 residues. The only DNA kept is the CDR3, 39 bases in frame from the first base. For CDR1 and CDR2, the germline V gene lists MGHDK and SYGVNS.